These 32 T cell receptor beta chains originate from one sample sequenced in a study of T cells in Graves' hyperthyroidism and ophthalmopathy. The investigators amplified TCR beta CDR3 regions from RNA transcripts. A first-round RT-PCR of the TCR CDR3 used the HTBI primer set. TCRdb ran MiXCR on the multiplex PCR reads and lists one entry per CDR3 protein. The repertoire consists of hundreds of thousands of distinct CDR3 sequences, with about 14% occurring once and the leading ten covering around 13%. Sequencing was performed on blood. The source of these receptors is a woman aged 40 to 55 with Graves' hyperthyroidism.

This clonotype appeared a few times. The chain's CDR3 is CASSLGADGGYEQYF. In nucleotides, the CDR3 is TGTGCCAGCAGCTTAGGGGCCGACGGCGGCTACGAGCAGTACTTC. The chain recombines TRBV13 with TRBJ2-7; D not certain. The V gene lost 0 bases and the J gene lost 3 bases, with 12 bases spanning the gap. The germline V gene encodes CDR1 PRHDT and CDR2 FYEKMQ (reference sequence). The CDR3 has 15 amino acids.

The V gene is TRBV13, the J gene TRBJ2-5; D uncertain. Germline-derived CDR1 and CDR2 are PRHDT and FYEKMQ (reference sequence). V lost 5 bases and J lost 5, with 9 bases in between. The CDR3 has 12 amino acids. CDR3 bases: TGTGCCAGCAGCAGACACGAGGAGACCCAGTACTTC. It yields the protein CASSRHEETQYF. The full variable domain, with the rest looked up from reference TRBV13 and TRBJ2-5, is AAGVIQSPRHLIKEKRETATLKCYPIPRHDTVYWYQQGPGQDPQFLISFYEKMQSDKGSIPDRFSAQQFSDYHSELNMSSLELGDSALYFCASSRHEETQYFGPGTRLLVL.

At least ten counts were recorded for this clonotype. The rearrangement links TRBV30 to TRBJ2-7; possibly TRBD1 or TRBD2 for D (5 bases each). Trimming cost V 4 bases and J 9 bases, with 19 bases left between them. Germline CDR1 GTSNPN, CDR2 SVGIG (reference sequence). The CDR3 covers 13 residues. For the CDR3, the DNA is TGTGCCTGGACCCGACCCGGGACGGTTGGGCAGTACTTC. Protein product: CAWTRPGTVGQYF.

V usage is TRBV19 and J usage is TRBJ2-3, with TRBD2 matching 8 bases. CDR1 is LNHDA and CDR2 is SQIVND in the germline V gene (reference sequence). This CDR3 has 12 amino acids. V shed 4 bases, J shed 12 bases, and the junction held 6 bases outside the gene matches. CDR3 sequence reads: CASSRDSGDQYF. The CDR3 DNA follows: TGTGCCAGTAGTAGAGATAGCGGGGACCAGTATTTT.

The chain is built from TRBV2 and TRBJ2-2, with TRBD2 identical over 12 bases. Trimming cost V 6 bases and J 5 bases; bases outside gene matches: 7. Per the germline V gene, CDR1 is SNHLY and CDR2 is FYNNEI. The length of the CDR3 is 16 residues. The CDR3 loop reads CASSQGLAGWTGELFF. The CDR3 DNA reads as TGTGCCAGCAGCCAGGGACTAGCGGGTTGGACCGGGGAGCTGTTTTTT.

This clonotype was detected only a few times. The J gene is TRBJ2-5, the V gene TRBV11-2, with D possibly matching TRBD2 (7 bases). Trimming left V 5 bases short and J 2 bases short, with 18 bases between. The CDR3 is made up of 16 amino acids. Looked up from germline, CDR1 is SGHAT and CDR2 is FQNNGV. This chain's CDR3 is CASSRGAGRVQETQYF. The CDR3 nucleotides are TGTGCCAGCAGCCGGGGGGCGGGAAGGGTGCAAGAGACCCAGTACTTC. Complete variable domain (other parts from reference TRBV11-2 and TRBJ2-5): EAGVAQSPRYKIIEKRQSVAFWCNPISGHATLYWYQQILGQGPKLLIQFQNNGVVDDSQLPKDRFSAERLKGVDSTLKIQPAKLEDSAVYLCASSRGAGRVQETQYFGPGTRLLVL.

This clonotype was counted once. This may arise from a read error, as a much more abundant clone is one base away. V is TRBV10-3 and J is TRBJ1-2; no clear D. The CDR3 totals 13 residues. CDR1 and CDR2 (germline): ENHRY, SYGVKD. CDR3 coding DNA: TGTGCCATCAGTGAGGCGACTGTAGGTGGCCACACCTTC. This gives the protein CAISEATVGGHTF.

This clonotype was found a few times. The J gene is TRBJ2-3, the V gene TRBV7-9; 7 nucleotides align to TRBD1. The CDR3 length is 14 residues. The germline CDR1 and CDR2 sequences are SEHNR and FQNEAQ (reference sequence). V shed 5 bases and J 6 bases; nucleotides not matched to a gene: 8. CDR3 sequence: CASSPGQHSDTQYF. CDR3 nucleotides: TGTGCCAGCAGCCCGGGACAGCATTCCGATACGCAGTATTTT. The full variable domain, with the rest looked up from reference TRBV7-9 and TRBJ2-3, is DTGVSQNPRHKITKRGQNVTFRCDPISEHNRLYWYRQTLGQGPEFLTYFQNEAQLEKSRLLSDRFSAERPKGSFSTLEIQRTEQGDSAMYLCASSPGQHSDTQYFGPGTRLTVL.

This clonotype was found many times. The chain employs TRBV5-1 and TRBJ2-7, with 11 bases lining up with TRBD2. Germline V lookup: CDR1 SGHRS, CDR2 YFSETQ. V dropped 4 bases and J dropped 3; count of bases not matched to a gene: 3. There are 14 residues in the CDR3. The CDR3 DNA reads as TGCGCCAGCAGCCACGGGACTAGCGGCTACGAGCAGTACTTC. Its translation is CASSHGTSGYEQYF.

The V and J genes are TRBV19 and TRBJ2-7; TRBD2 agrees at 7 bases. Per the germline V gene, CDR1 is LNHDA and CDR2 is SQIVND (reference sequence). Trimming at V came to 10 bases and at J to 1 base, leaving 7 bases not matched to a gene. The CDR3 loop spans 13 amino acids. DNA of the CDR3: TGTGCCACATCCTCGGGAGGTTCCTACGAGCAGTACTTC. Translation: CATSSGGSYEQYF.

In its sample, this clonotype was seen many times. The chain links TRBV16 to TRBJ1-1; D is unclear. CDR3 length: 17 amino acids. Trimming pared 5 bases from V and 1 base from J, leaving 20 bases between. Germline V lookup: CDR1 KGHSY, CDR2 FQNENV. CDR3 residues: CASSLGGGVQRNTEAFF. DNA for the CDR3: TGTGCCAGCAGCTTAGGAGGTGGGGTACAACGGAACACTGAAGCTTTCTTT.

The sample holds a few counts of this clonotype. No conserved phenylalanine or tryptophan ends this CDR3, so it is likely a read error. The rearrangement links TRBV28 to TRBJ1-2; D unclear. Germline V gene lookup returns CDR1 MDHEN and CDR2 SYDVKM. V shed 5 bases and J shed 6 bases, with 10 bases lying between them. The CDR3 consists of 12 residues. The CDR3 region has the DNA TGTGCCAGCAGTACAACTTATGATGGCTACACCCTC. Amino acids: CASSTTYDGYTL.

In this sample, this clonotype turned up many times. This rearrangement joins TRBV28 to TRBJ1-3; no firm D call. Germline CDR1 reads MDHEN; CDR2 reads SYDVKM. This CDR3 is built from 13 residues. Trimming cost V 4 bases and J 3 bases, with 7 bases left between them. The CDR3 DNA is TGTGCCAGCAGTTGGGGAGGTGGAAACACCATATATTTT. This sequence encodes CASSWGGGNTIYF.

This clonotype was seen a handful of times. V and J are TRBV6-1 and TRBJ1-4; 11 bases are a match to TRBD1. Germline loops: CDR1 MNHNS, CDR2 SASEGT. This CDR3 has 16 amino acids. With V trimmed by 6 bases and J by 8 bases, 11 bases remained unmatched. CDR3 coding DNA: TGTGCCAGCAGGCAAGGACAGGGGGCGCTTCGGGAAAAACTGTTTTTT. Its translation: CASRQGQGALREKLFF.

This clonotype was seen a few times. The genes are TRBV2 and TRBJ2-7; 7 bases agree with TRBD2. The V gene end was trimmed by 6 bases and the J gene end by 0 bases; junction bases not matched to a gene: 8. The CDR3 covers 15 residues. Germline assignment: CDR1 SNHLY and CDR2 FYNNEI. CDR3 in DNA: TGTGCCAGCAGGGGCTTCGCGGGGGTCTCCTACGAGCAGTACTTC. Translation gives CASRGFAGVSYEQYF.

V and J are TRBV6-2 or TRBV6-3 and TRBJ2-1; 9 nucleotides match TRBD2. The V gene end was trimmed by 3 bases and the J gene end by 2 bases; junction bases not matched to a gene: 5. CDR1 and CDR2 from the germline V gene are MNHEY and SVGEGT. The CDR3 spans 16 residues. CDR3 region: CASSYAGGAPYNEQFF. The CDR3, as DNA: TGTGCCAGCAGTTATGCGGGGGGGGCGCCCTACAATGAGCAGTTCTTC.

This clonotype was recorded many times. CDR3 nucleotide sequence: TGTGCCAGCAGTCGGGCCGGGACAGGGGAAGAGACCCAGTACTTC. Its translation: CASSRAGTGEETQYF. The rearrangement links TRBV12-3 or TRBV12-4 to TRBJ2-5; 10 positions agree with TRBD1. Trimming cost V 5 bases and J 3 bases; bases outside gene matches: 6. This CDR3 region has 15 residues.

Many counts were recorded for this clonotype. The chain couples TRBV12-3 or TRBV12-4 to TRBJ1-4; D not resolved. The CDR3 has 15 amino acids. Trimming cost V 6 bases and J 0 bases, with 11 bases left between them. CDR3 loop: CASSRRKATNEKLFF. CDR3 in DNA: TGTGCCAGCAGCAGAAGGAAAGCAACTAATGAAAAACTGTTTTTT.

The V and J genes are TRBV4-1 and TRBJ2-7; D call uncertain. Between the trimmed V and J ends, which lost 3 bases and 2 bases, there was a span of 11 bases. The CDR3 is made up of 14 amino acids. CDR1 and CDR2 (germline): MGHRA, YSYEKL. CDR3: CASSQIPATYEQYF. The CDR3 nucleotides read TGCGCCAGCAGCCAGATCCCGGCGACCTACGAGCAGTACTTC.

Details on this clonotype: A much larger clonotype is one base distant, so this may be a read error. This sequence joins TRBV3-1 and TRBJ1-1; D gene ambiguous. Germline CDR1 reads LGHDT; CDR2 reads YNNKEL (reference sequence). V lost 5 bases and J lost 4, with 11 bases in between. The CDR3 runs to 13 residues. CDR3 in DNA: TGTGCCAGCAGCAACACACGGTCCACTGAAGCTTTCTTT. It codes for CASSNTRSTEAFF. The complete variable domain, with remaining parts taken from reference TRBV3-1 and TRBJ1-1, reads DTAVSQTPKYLVTQMGNDKSIKCEQNLGHDTMYWYKQDSKKFLKIMFSYNNKELIINETVPNRFSPKSPDKAHLNLHINSLELGDSAVYFCASSNTRSTEAFFGQGTRLTVV.

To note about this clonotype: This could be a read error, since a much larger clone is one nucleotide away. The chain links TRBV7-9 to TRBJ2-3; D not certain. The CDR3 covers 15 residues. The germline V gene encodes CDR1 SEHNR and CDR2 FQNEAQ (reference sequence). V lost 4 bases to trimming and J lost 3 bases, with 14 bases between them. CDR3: CASSSPTGYTDTQYF. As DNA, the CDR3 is TGTGCCAGCAGCTCCCCGACGGGTTATACAGATACGCAGTATTTT.

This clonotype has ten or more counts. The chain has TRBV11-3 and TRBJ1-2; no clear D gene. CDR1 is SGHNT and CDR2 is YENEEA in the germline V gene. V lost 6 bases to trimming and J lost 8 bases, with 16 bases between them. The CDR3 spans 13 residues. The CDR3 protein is CASSLDKTRGYTF. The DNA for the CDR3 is TGTGCCAGCAGTCTAGACAAGACCAGGGGCTACACCTTC. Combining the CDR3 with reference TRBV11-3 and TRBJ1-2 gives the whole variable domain EAGVVQSPRYKIIEKKQPVAFWCNPISGHNTLYWYLQNLGQGPELLIRYENEEAVDDSQLPKDRFSAERLKGVDSTLKIQPAELGDSAVYLCASSLDKTRGYTFGSGTRLTVV.

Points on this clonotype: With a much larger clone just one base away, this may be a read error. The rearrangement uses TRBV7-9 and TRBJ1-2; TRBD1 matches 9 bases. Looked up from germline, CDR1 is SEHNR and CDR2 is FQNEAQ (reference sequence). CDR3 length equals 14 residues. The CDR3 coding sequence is TGTGTCAGCAGCATGGGACAGGGCGAACGAGGCTACACCTTC. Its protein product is CVSSMGQGERGYTF.

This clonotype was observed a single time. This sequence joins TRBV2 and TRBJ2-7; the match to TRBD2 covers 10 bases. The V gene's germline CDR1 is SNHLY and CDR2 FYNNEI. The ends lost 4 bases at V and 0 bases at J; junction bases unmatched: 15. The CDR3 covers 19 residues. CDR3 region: CASSAPLFGASGSSYEQYF. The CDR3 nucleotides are TGTGCCAGCAGTGCACCCCTGTTTGGGGCTAGCGGGAGCTCCTACGAGCAGTACTTC.

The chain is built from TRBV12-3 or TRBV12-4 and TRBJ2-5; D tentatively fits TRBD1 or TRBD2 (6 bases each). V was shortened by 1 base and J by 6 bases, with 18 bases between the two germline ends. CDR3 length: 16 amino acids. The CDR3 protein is CASSLGLQVGGKTQYF. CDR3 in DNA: TGTGCCAGCAGTTTAGGTCTGCAGGTAGGGGGGAAGACCCAGTACTTC.

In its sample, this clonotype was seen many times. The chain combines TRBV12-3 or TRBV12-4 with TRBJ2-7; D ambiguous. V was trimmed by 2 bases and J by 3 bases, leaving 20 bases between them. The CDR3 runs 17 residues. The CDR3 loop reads CASSLSRVAGNYYEQYF. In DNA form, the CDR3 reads TGTGCCAGCAGTTTATCACGTGTAGCAGGCAACTACTACGAGCAGTACTTC.

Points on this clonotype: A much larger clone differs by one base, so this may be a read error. The CDR3, as DNA: TGTGCCGGCAGTGGTAGCGGGAGGGCAACGGACACCGGGGAGCTGTTTTTT. It yields the protein CAGSGSGRATDTGELFF. V gene TRBV2 combines with J gene TRBJ2-2, with 11 bases matching TRBD2. The V gene's germline CDR1 is SNHLY and CDR2 FYNNEI. This CDR3 contains 17 residues. The complete variable domain, with remaining parts taken from reference TRBV2 and TRBJ2-2, reads EPEVTQTPSHQVTQMGQEVILRCVPISNHLYFYWYRQILGQKVEFLVSFYNNEISEKSEIFDDQFSVERPDGSNFTLKIRSTKLEDSAMYFCAGSGSGRATDTGELFFGEGSRLTVL.

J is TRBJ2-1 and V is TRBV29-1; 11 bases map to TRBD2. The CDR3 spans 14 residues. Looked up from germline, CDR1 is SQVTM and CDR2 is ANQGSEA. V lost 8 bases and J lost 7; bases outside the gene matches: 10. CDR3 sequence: CSILAGGPGNEQFF. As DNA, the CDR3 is TGCAGCATTTTAGCGGGAGGGCCAGGAAATGAGCAGTTCTTC.

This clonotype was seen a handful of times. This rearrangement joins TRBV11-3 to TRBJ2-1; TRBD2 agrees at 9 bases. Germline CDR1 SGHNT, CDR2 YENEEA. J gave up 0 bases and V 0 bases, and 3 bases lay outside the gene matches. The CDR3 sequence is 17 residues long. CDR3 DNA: TGTGCCAGCAGCTTAGAGGGTAGCGGGGGCTCCTACAATGAGCAGTTCTTC. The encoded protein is CASSLEGSGGSYNEQFF.

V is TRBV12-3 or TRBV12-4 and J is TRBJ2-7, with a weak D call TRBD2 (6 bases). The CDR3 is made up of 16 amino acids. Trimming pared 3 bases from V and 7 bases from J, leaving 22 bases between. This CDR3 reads CASSFGAGGNLLEQYF. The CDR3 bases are TGTGCCAGCAGTTTCGGCGCGGGCGGGAACCTCTTAGAGCAGTACTTC.

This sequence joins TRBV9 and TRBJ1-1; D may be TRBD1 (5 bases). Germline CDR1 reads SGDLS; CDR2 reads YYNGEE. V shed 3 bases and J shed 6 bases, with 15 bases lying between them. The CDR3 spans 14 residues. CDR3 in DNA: TGTGCCAGCAGCGCTCATGGGGCGGGGGCTGAAGCTTTCTTT. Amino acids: CASSAHGAGAEAFF.

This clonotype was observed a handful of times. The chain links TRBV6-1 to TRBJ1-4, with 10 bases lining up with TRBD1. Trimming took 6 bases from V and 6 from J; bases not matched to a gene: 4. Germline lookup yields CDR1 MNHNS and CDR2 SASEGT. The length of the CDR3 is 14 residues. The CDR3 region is CASSPGTGDEKLFF. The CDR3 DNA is TGTGCCAGCAGCCCCGGGACAGGGGATGAAAAACTGTTTTTT.